This TCR beta chain was recovered during a study of blood T cell repertoires in COVID-19. Study summary: Acute and convalescent COVID-19 samples came from the United States, Italy and Spain.

J gave up 3 bases and V 1 base, and 11 bases lay outside the gene matches. The CDR3 is 18 amino acids. Looked up from germline, CDR1 is LGHDT and CDR2 is YNNKEL (reference sequence). The assay was immunoSEQ multiplex PCR, and TCRdb's table has in-frame clones only and misses some. The repertoire holds about 80,000 clones, with 70% to 90% as singletons. The sequenced sample was peripheral blood. This clonotype originated in a woman at least 80 years old with acute or convalescent COVID-19. This sequence joins TRBV3-1 (or the pseudogene TRBV3-2) and TRBJ2-2, with TRBD1 matching over 7 bases. The CDR3 DNA is TGTGCCAGCAGCCAAGTCCCTCGCAAAGGGGGCTACACCGGGGAGCTGTTTTTT. Translation: CASSQVPRKGGYTGELFF.